One and the same sample provided the 16 T cell receptor beta chains below, sequenced in a study of cytomegalovirus exposure and HLA in healthy donors listed by TCRdb under 2017. The library was made by the immunoSEQ multiplex PCR assay. A mixture of 60 forward primers for TCR Vbeta segments and 13 reverse primers for TCR Jbeta segments was used in the multiplex PCR. The table comes from immuneACCESS by way of TCRdb, which keeps in-frame sequences with V and J called. Part of the clones is missing from these tables; in studies checked, under half for an unresolved V gene and the rest for unknown reasons. A total of tens of thousands of clones appear in this sample, over 75% of them only once. 5% of the sample belongs to the ten largest clones. Sequencing input: PBMCs. These TCRs come from a male donor in good health and CMV-seropositive.

The rearrangement joins TRBV6-1 to TRBJ1-5, with 9 bases identical to TRBD1. CDR3 length equals 14 residues. With 7 bases clipped from V and 6 bases from J, the junction kept 7 bases outside the gene matches. Germline loops: CDR1 MNHNS, CDR2 SASEGT. The CDR3 region has the DNA TGTGCCAGCAAGAGGGGACAGGGCACTCAGCCCCAGCATTTT. This gives the protein CASKRGQGTQPQHF.

This chain connects TRBV30 to TRBJ2-7; TRBD1 might be the D (6 bases). The CDR3 consists of 12 residues. Trimming stripped 7 bases from V and 0 bases from J, with 10 bases between. The germline V gene encodes CDR1 GTSNPN and CDR2 SVGIG (reference sequence). The CDR3 coding sequence is TGTGCCTCGGACAGCGACTCCTACGAGCAGTACTTC. Translation gives CASDSDSYEQYF.

The V call is TRBV6-5, the J call TRBJ2-7, with 9 bases matching TRBD1. The trim removed 5 bases at V and 5 bases at J, leaving 10 bases unmatched. The CDR3 is 15 amino acids. The V gene's germline CDR1 is MNHEY and CDR2 SVGAGI. This chain's CDR3 is CASSTLGTGIHEQYF. The CDR3 DNA reads TGTGCCAGCAGTACGCTCGGGACAGGGATCCACGAGCAGTACTTC.

The chain links TRBV7-9 to TRBJ1-1; D call uncertain. CDR3 size: 13 residues. V gave up 1 base and J gave up 5 bases, with 8 bases separating them. CDR1 is SEHNR, CDR2 FQNEAQ, per germline (reference sequence). The CDR3 DNA sequence: TGTGCCAGCAGCTTAGACGGGGAGACTGAAGCTTTCTTT. Its protein is CASSLDGETEAFF.

The rearrangement links TRBV25-1 to TRBJ2-5; 7 bases agree with TRBD2. Germline V gene data show CDR1 as MGHDK and CDR2 as SYGVNS. This CDR3 has 15 residues. With 3 bases clipped from V and 2 bases from J, the junction kept 6 bases outside the gene matches. The CDR3: CASSDQGGRQETQYF. The DNA of the CDR3 is TGTGCCAGCAGTGACCAGGGAGGGAGGCAAGAGACCCAGTACTTC.

The chain employs TRBV13 and TRBJ1-4; 9 nucleotides align to TRBD1. Germline assignment: CDR1 PRHDT and CDR2 FYEKMQ (reference sequence). This CDR3 has 15 residues. The J segment lost 8 bases and the V segment lost 4 bases, leaving 8 bases of the junction unmatched. The CDR3 loop reads CASSSTGGPGEKLFF. The CDR3 region has the DNA TGTGCCAGCAGCTCCACAGGGGGCCCGGGGGAAAAACTGTTTTTT.

The gene calls are TRBV6-5 and TRBJ2-2; 8 nucleotides line up with TRBD1. The CDR3 extends over 15 amino acids. The V segment lost 4 bases and the J segment 5 bases; nucleotides outside the gene matches: 6. Germline values: CDR1 MNHEY, CDR2 SVGAGI. This chain's CDR3 is CASSWDRTGTGELFF. The CDR3 bases are TGTGCCAGCAGTTGGGACAGGACCGGGACCGGGGAGCTGTTTTTT.

The chain employs TRBV7-9 and TRBJ1-6, with 7 positions matching TRBD1. The CDR3 is 15 amino acids. Germline loops: CDR1 SEHNR, CDR2 FQNEAQ (reference sequence). Trimming took 3 bases from V and 9 from J; bases not matched to a gene: 8. The DNA for the CDR3 is TGTGCCAGCAGCTTCGACAGGGTACGGACTTCACCCCTCCACTTT. Translation: CASSFDRVRTSPLHF.

The count of this clone is one. The chain has TRBV30 and TRBJ2-2; 9 bases align to TRBD2. This CDR3 region has 15 residues. The ends lost 3 bases at V and 6 bases at J; junction bases unmatched: 8. Germline CDR1 and CDR2: GTSNPN and SVGIG (reference sequence). CDR3 region: CAWRKAGGSAGELFF. In DNA form, the CDR3 reads TGTGCCTGGAGGAAAGCGGGGGGCTCGGCCGGGGAGCTGTTTTTT.

This clone was counted only a few times. The chain has TRBV6-4 and TRBJ2-3; 11 bases line up with TRBD2. With V trimmed by 5 bases and J by 5 bases, 9 bases remained unmatched. CDR1 and CDR2 (germline): MRHNA, SNTAGT. The CDR3 totals 16 residues. CDR3 loop: CASSRIAGGAGDTQYF. In nucleotides, the CDR3 is TGTGCCAGCAGTCGAATAGCGGGGGGGGCCGGAGATACGCAGTATTTT.

CDR3: CASSMAPITGELFF. CDR3 DNA sequence: TGTGCCAGTAGTATGGCCCCGATCACCGGGGAGCTGTTTTTT. The chain combines TRBV19 with TRBJ2-2, with unresolved D. In germline, CDR1 is LNHDA, CDR2 SQIVND (reference sequence). CDR3 size: 14 residues. The V end lost 3 bases, the J end lost 4 bases, and 9 bases lay between the germline ends.

The chain is built from TRBV4-2 and TRBJ2-3; 10 bases align to TRBD2. There are 18 residues in the CDR3. Unmatched junction bases numbered 15, after V lost 1 base and J lost 8 bases. Germline lookup yields CDR1 LGHNA and CDR2 YNFKEQ. In DNA form, the CDR3 reads TGTGCCAGCAGCCAAGGGGGTAGCGGGGGGCTTAACGGCGGTACGCAGTATTTT. Encoded protein: CASSQGGSGGLNGGTQYF.

This sequence joins TRBV5-1 and TRBJ2-5, with 8 bases lining up with TRBD1. Germline loops: CDR1 SGHRS, CDR2 YFSETQ. The CDR3 is 11 residues long. V was pared by 4 bases and J by 14 bases, with 7 bases of the junction left unmatched. CDR3 DNA sequence: TGCGCCAGCAGCACCCGGACAGGGTATTACTTC. Amino acids: CASSTRTGYYF.

The V gene is TRBV19, the J gene TRBJ2-2, with D unclear. Germline V gene data show CDR1 as LNHDA and CDR2 as SQIVND (reference sequence). V lost 8 bases and J 2 bases, leaving 9 bases between the germline ends. This CDR3 region has 13 residues. The CDR3 sequence: CASRAPNTGELFF. CDR3 nucleotide sequence: TGTGCCAGTCGCGCCCCTAACACCGGGGAGCTGTTTTTT. The whole variable domain, filled in from reference TRBV19 and TRBJ2-2, reads DGGITQSPKYLFRKEGQNVTLSCEQNLNHDAMYWYRQDPGQGLRLIYYSQIVNDFQKGDIAEGYSVSREKKESFPLTVTSAQKNPTAFYLCASRAPNTGELFFGEGSRLTVL.

The chain joins TRBV7-3 to TRBJ2-2; 12 bases align to TRBD1. The J segment lost 3 bases and the V segment lost 5 bases, leaving 16 bases of the junction unmatched. CDR1 SGHTA and CDR2 FQGTGA come from the germline V gene. CDR3 length: 20 residues. The CDR3 DNA reads as TGTGCCAGCAGCGAAAGAGGGGACAGGGGGCCATGGAGGGACACCGGGGAGCTGTTTTTT. Its protein product is CASSERGDRGPWRDTGELFF.

This rearrangement joins TRBV9 to TRBJ2-7, with TRBD1 identical over 10 bases. The CDR3 totals 13 residues. From germline, CDR1 is SGDLS and CDR2 YYNGEE. The junction had 1 base not matched to a gene; V was cut back by 3 bases and J by 4 bases. CDR3 DNA sequence: TGTGCCAGCAGCGGACAGGGGGCTTACGAGCAGTACTTC. It is translated as CASSGQGAYEQYF.